The 24 T cell receptor beta chains listed next were all sequenced from one sample in a study of blood T cell repertoires in COVID-19. Only in-frame clones appear in the TCRdb table, and some are missing; sequencing was by immunoSEQ multiplex PCR. The table has more than 350,000 clones, 75% to 90% seen once. The sequencing input was PBMCs or T cells enriched from blood (not recorded which). The receptor set was obtained from a man younger than 30 who had recovered from COVID-19.

This sequence joins TRBV3-1 (or the pseudogene TRBV3-2) and TRBJ1-6; weak D call: TRBD1 (5 bases). Germline V gene data show CDR1 as LGHDT and CDR2 as YNNKEL (reference sequence). The V and J ends lost 4 bases and 0 bases respectively, with 10 bases between them. This CDR3 region has 16 residues. CDR3 protein: CASSLSGGSYNSPLHF. The CDR3 DNA is TGTGCCAGCAGCCTTTCCGGGGGCTCCTATAATTCACCCCTCCACTTT.

The chain joins TRBV7-3 to TRBJ1-4; D is undetermined. Deletions cut 2 bases from V and 8 bases from J, with 18 bases between. Germline loops: CDR1 SGHTA, CDR2 FQGTGA. This CDR3 contains 16 residues. This CDR3 is CASSLGSPTKEEKLFF. The CDR3, as DNA: TGTGCCAGCAGCTTAGGGTCCCCCACTAAGGAGGAAAAACTGTTTTTT.

This clone showed up just a few times. The gene calls are TRBV28 and TRBJ2-1; D not resolved. In germline, CDR1 is MDHEN, CDR2 SYDVKM. V lost 6 bases to trimming and J lost 3 bases, with 12 bases between them. The CDR3 has 14 amino acids. The DNA for the CDR3 is TGTGCCAGCAGAGCTTTGCGGTTCTACAATGAGCAGTTCTTC. Translating gives CASRALRFYNEQFF.

This clone was detected a few times. The V gene is TRBV15, the J gene TRBJ2-1, with TRBD1 as a possible D gene (6 bases). This CDR3 is built from 13 residues. The V gene's germline CDR1 is LNHNV and CDR2 YYDKDF (reference sequence). Deletions cut 5 bases from V and 3 bases from J, with 8 bases between. The CDR3 protein is CATSEGDYNEQFF. CDR3 in DNA: TGTGCCACCAGCGAGGGGGACTACAATGAGCAGTTCTTC.

The chain has TRBV18 and TRBJ2-1, with 8 bases identical to TRBD1. Germline assignment: CDR1 KGHSH and CDR2 LQKENI. Trimming at V came to 4 bases and at J to 1 base, leaving 3 bases not matched to a gene. The CDR3 length is 15 residues. The CDR3: CASSRRDRSYNEQFF. The CDR3 bases are TGTGCCAGCTCACGACGGGACAGGTCCTACAATGAGCAGTTCTTC.

The V gene is TRBV5-1, the J gene TRBJ2-5; D remains ambiguous. V was shortened by 4 bases and J by 1 base, with 8 bases between the two germline ends. This CDR3 comprises 13 residues. The germline CDR1 and CDR2 sequences are SGHRS and YFSETQ. The CDR3 is CASSLTAQETQYF. The DNA of the CDR3 is TGCGCCAGCAGCCTTACAGCCCAAGAGACCCAGTACTTC.

CDR3 bases: TGTGCCAGCAGTTTAGGGCCAGTCCTTAGCAATCAGCCCCAGCATTTT. Translation: CASSLGPVLSNQPQHF. This sequence joins TRBV28 and TRBJ1-5; D gene ambiguous. The germline V gene encodes CDR1 MDHEN and CDR2 SYDVKM. The V end was cut by 2 bases, the J end by 0 bases, with 11 bases between. This CDR3 is 16 amino acids long. Supplemented by reference TRBV28 and TRBJ1-5, the full variable domain reads DVKVTQSSRYLVKRTGEKVFLECVQDMDHENMFWYRQDPGLGLRLIYFSYDVKMKEKGDIPEGYSVSREKKERFSLILESASTNQTSMYLCASSLGPVLSNQPQHFGDGTRLSIL.

The rearrangement links TRBV2 to TRBJ1-2; possibly TRBD1 for D (6 bases). Germline V gene data show CDR1 as SNHLY and CDR2 as FYNNEI. The CDR3 has 11 amino acids. The CDR3 DNA reads TGTGTTTCAACAGGGAACTATGGCTACACCTTC. Translation: CVSTGNYGYTF.

V gene TRBV11-2 combines with J gene TRBJ1-1, with TRBD1 identical over 9 bases. The J segment lost 1 base and the V segment lost 4 bases, leaving 1 base of the junction unmatched. This CDR3 contains 14 residues. Germline V lookup: CDR1 SGHAT, CDR2 FQNNGV. CDR3 coding DNA: TGTGCCAGCAGCTCGACAGGGGGGAACACTGAAGCTTTCTTT. Its protein product is CASSSTGGNTEAFF.

This chain links TRBV5-1 with TRBJ2-5; 10 positions agree with TRBD2. After removal of 3 bases from V and 3 bases from J, the junction contained 2 bases not matched to a gene. The CDR3 has 14 residues. CDR1 SGHRS and CDR2 YFSETQ come from the germline V gene. CDR3 sequence reads: CASSWGTSEETQYF. The CDR3 DNA sequence: TGCGCCAGCAGCTGGGGGACTAGCGAAGAGACCCAGTACTTC.

In its sample, this clone was seen once. This sequence joins TRBV5-1 and TRBJ2-7, with TRBD2 matching 7 bases. V trimming: 7 bases; J trimming: 5 bases; junction bases outside the gene matches: 15. This CDR3 has 15 residues. The V gene's germline CDR1 is SGHRS and CDR2 YFSETQ. The CDR3 region has the DNA TGCGCCAGCTGCGTCGAGGGGAGCGGGAAGCACGAGCAGTACTTC. Translating gives CASCVEGSGKHEQYF.

The chain carries TRBV18 and TRBJ1-3; no reliable D call. This CDR3 has 16 residues. The ends were cut back, 6 bases at V and 0 bases at J, with 15 bases in the middle. Germline CDR1 reads KGHSH; CDR2 reads LQKENI. In nucleotides, the CDR3 is TGTGCCAGCTCCCAGACAACGGGGAACTCTGGAAACACCATATATTTT. It yields the protein CASSQTTGNSGNTIYF.

This clone was detected only a few times. Other DNA sequences within the sample encode an identical CDR3. The chain couples TRBV19 to TRBJ1-5; 9 nucleotides align to TRBD1. Germline loops: CDR1 LNHDA, CDR2 SQIVND (reference sequence). The trim removed 5 bases at V and 2 bases at J, leaving 1 base unmatched. This CDR3 region has 14 residues. The CDR3, as DNA: TGTGCCAGTAGTCGGACAGGGGGCAATCAGCCCCAGCATTTT. This translates into CASSRTGGNQPQHF.

This clone has a handful of counts. The chain recombines TRBV7-8 with TRBJ2-1; the match to TRBD1 covers 8 bases. With V trimmed by 5 bases and J by 1 base, 4 bases remained unmatched. The CDR3 consists of 15 residues. Germline V gene sequence: CDR1 SGHVS, CDR2 FQNEAQ. In nucleotides, the CDR3 is TGTGCCAGCAGCCTACGGACAGGGTCCTACAATGAGCAGTTCTTC. As protein: CASSLRTGSYNEQFF.

The chain is built from TRBV10-2 and TRBJ1-5; D remains ambiguous. The CDR3 loop spans 13 amino acids. Trimming left V 7 bases short and J 3 bases short, with 10 bases between. Germline CDR1 and CDR2: WSHSY and SAAADI. The CDR3 is CASMAQVNQPQHF. The CDR3 region has the DNA TGCGCCAGCATGGCACAAGTCAATCAGCCCCAGCATTTT.

This clone was seen just once. CDR3 amino acids: CSVEAYITGAGSSYNEQFF. CDR3 sequence (DNA): TGCAGCGTTGAAGCCTACATCACAGGGGCAGGGAGCTCCTACAATGAGCAGTTCTTC. The chain is built from TRBV29-1 and TRBJ2-1; 7 bases match TRBD1. This CDR3 region has 19 residues. V shed 1 base and J 0 bases; nucleotides not matched to a gene: 15. Germline V gene data show CDR1 as SQVTM and CDR2 as ANQGSEA.

This clone was counted a single time. The rearrangement links TRBV7-2 to TRBJ1-1; unclear D gene. V lost 5 bases and J 11 bases, leaving 15 bases between the germline ends. The V gene's germline CDR1 is SGHTA and CDR2 FQGNSA. The CDR3 extends over 12 amino acids. The CDR3 is CASSPYTRGAFF. The CDR3 bases are TGTGCCAGCAGCCCCTACACCCGAGGGGCTTTCTTT.

J is TRBJ1-5 and V is TRBV28; the match to TRBD1 covers 7 bases. This CDR3 contains 14 residues. V lost 6 bases, J lost 1 base, and 3 bases stayed unmatched. Germline V CDR1 and CDR2: MDHEN, SYDVKM. The CDR3 region has the DNA TGTGCCAGCAGCCTCAGGGGGAGCAATCAGCCCCAGCATTTT. Translated, it gives CASSLRGSNQPQHF.

This clone was found once. The gene calls are TRBV4-2 and TRBJ1-4; D is unclear. V shed 1 base and J shed 0 bases, with 9 bases lying between them. Germline V gene sequence: CDR1 LGHNA, CDR2 YNFKEQ. There are 16 residues in the CDR3. The CDR3 region has the DNA TGTGCCAGCAGCCAAGCCATACAGACAACTAATGAAAAACTGTTTTTT. As protein: CASSQAIQTTNEKLFF.

The chain is built from TRBV9 and TRBJ1-1, with a possible D match to TRBD1 (5 bases). CDR3 size: 14 residues. Germline CDR1 SGDLS, CDR2 YYNGEE. Trimming cost V 3 bases and J 2 bases, with 11 bases left between them. CDR3 nucleotide sequence: TGTGCCAGCAGCGCTCCGGGGGGAAACACTGAAGCTTTCTTT. This encodes CASSAPGGNTEAFF.

The chain has TRBV7-9 and TRBJ1-1; a possible D gene is TRBD1 (5 bases). Trimming took 0 bases from V and 5 from J, leaving 10 bases between them. The CDR3 has 14 residues. Germline CDR1 reads SEHNR; CDR2 reads FQNEAQ (reference sequence). The CDR3 loop reads CASSLAWGGTEAFF. The CDR3 nucleotides are TGTGCCAGCAGCTTAGCGTGGGGGGGAACTGAAGCTTTCTTT.

The chain links TRBV2 to TRBJ1-2; 7 nucleotides agree with TRBD1. V shed 7 bases and J 3 bases; nucleotides not matched to a gene: 8. Germline V gives CDR1 SNHLY, CDR2 FYNNEI. The length of the CDR3 is 14 residues. CDR3 protein: CASTPTGQYYGYTF. CDR3 DNA sequence: TGTGCCAGCACCCCGACAGGGCAGTACTATGGCTACACCTTC.

Only a few counts were recorded for this clone. The J gene is TRBJ2-3, the V gene TRBV5-1, with 11 bases identical to TRBD2. V lost 2 bases, J lost 3 bases, and 2 bases stayed unmatched. The CDR3 length is 15 residues. Germline V gives CDR1 SGHRS, CDR2 YFSETQ. Here the CDR3 reads CASSFIAGGTDTQYF. Written as DNA, the CDR3 is TGCGCCAGCAGCTTTATAGCGGGGGGGACAGATACGCAGTATTTT.

The chain has TRBV5-1 and TRBJ1-5; D is uncertain. This CDR3 is 13 amino acids long. Germline V gene sequence: CDR1 SGHRS, CDR2 YFSETQ. The germline V and J ends were trimmed by 0 bases and 4 bases, with 5 bases remaining between them. CDR3 nucleotides: TGCGCCAGCAGCTTGGACGGGAATCAGCCCCAGCATTTT. Residues: CASSLDGNQPQHF.